The entry below gives a single TCR beta chain sequence along with its context. The antigen remains unidentified. The method was immunoSEQ multiplex PCR; TCRdb's version includes in-frame clones alone and lacks a portion of them. The sample holds tens of thousands of clones, 92% seen once. This CDR3 has 13 residues. Germline CDR1 is SGHTA and CDR2 is FQGNSA. Trimming took 4 bases from V and 5 from J, leaving 11 bases between them. The data stem from a study of OX40 agonist ivuxolimab in advanced cancers. Study details: The dose of intravenous ivuxolimab that patients received every 2 weeks ranged from 0.01 to 10 mg/kg. Allowance was made for prior anti-PD-1, anti-PD-L1 or anti-CTLA-4 therapy, and about 40% had some.

Study conclusions and caveats: Clonal expansion from baseline to week 6 occurred in both CD4+ and CD8+ T cells.

This chain uses TRBV7-2 with TRBJ2-5, with no clear D. The sequence was obtained from an adult with an advanced solid tumor such as melanoma, head and neck, liver or kidney cancer. The sample in question was CD4+ or CD8+ T cells sorted from blood, obtained in a trial of the OX40 agonist ivuxolimab. The CDR3 protein is CASSSYVDETQYF. CDR3 DNA sequence: TGTGCCAGCAGCTCCTACGTGGATGAGACCCAGTACTTC.